Presented here are 29 T cell receptor beta chains from one specimen sequenced in a study of T cells expressing NK-cell markers. Using the 5' RACE reads, TCRdb records one entry per CDR3 protein without DNA. The sample shows over 100,000 distinct CDR3 sequences, and less than 20% sits with its ten largest clones. The sequenced sample was blood T cells: a sorted CD56 or NKG2C T cell subset, CD4+ or CD8+ T cells, or bulk PBMC T cells (not recorded which). All receptors come from a woman between 18 and 69 years old in good health.

The rearrangement uses TRBV29-1 and TRBJ2-1; the D call of TRBD2 rests on TCRdb alone, since no DNA is present to check it. The length of the CDR3 is 15 residues. Germline V gene sequence: CDR1 SQVTM, CDR2 ANQGSEA. The chain's CDR3 is CSVEDRGGLDNEQFF.

By frequency, this clonotype is large. The chain joins TRBV6-5 to TRBJ1-1; TCRdb reports TRBD1, a call that lacks DNA to check it against. CDR3 length: 12 residues. Looked up from germline, CDR1 is MNHEY and CDR2 is SVGAGI. The CDR3: CASSPDRAEAFF.

The V and J genes are TRBV12-3 or TRBV12-4 and TRBJ2-1; TCRdb proposes TRBD2, but this gene call is untestable without DNA. The CDR3 has 17 amino acids. The CDR3 here is CASSPSLPERSYNEQFF.

The rearrangement links TRBV7-8 to TRBJ2-2; TCRdb picks TRBD2, but there is no DNA to check that call. The germline gives CDR1 SGHVS, CDR2 FQNEAQ. The CDR3 extends over 20 amino acids. The CDR3 loop reads CASSLVFSTSGTQNTGELFF.

The V and J genes are TRBV20-1 and TRBJ2-7; TCRdb outputs TRBD2, but without DNA this stays unchecked. The CDR3 contains 16 residues. The germline gives CDR1 DFQATT, CDR2 SNEGSKA (reference sequence). The CDR3 is CSARVSGRALNYEQYF.

V usage is TRBV6-2 or TRBV6-3 and J usage is TRBJ2-1. CDR1 MNHEY and CDR2 SVGEGT come from the germline V gene. The CDR3 consists of 14 residues. CDR3 region: CASSYSTRYNEQFF.

V is TRBV12-3 or TRBV12-4 and J is TRBJ1-4; TCRdb gives TRBD1 as the D gene, but with no DNA this cannot be confirmed. There are 14 residues in the CDR3. The CDR3: CASSRDRGRVKLFF.

This chain joins TRBV6-1 and TRBJ2-7; TCRdb's assignment of TRBD1 cannot be checked, as there is no DNA. The CDR3 runs to 13 residues. The V gene's germline CDR1 is MNHNS and CDR2 SASEGT. CDR3 protein: CASTPGQGGEQYF.

This chain joins TRBV5-4 and TRBJ2-3; TCRdb's D call of TRBD1 is untestable without DNA. This CDR3 spans 15 amino acids. Germline values: CDR1 SGHNT, CDR2 YYREEE (reference sequence). CDR3 sequence reads: CASSLGLQGSDTQYF.

The chain combines TRBV5-6 with TRBJ1-1; there is no DNA to check the TCRdb D call of TRBD1. Germline CDR1 is SGHDT and CDR2 is YYEEEE. CDR3 length: 17 amino acids. CDR3: CASSLGPLDRVNTEAFF. Filled out from reference TRBV5-6 and TRBJ1-1, the complete variable domain reads DAGVTQSPTHLIKTRGQQVTLRCSPKSGHDTVSWYQQALGQGPQFIFQYYEEEERQRGNFPDRFSGHQFPNYSSELNVNALLLGDSALYLCASSLGPLDRVNTEAFFGQGTRLTVV.

This chain's CDR3 is CASSAVGGIEQFF. J is TRBJ2-1 and V is TRBV21-1; the D call of TRBD1 rests on TCRdb alone, since no DNA is present to check it. TRBV21-1 is a pseudogene segment. The length of the CDR3 is 13 residues.

The chain links TRBV29-1 to TRBJ2-1; TCRdb picks TRBD2, but there is no DNA to check that call. This CDR3 spans 13 amino acids. Germline V gene sequence: CDR1 SQVTM, CDR2 ANQGSEA. This CDR3 is CSKTSGRANEQFF.

The chain carries TRBV14 and TRBJ2-7. The germline CDR1 and CDR2 sequences are SGHDN and FVKESK. CDR3 size: 14 residues. CDR3 protein: CASSQTNSWGEQYF. Supplemented by reference TRBV14 and TRBJ2-7, the full variable domain reads EAGVTQFPSHSVIEKGQTVTLRCDPISGHDNLYWYRRVMGKEIKFLLHFVKESKQDESGMPNNRFLAERTGGTYSTLKVQPAELEDSGVYFCASSQTNSWGEQYFGPGTRLTVT.

J is TRBJ2-5 and V is TRBV13; the D gene TCRdb calls, TRBD2, cannot be checked with no DNA. The CDR3 is 15 residues long. Germline values: CDR1 PRHDT, CDR2 FYEKMQ (reference sequence). CDR3 protein: CASSWTSGSWKTQYF.

The V and J genes are TRBV15 and TRBJ1-1; TCRdb's D call of TRBD1 is untestable without DNA. The CDR3 runs 16 residues. Germline CDR1 LNHNV, CDR2 YYDKDF (reference sequence). CDR3 in amino acids: CATAAPQGLMNTEAFF.

This chain joins TRBV11-1 and TRBJ2-2; TCRdb returns TRBD1, unconfirmable since there is no DNA. The CDR3 totals 19 residues. Germline lookup yields CDR1 SGHAT and CDR2 FQDESV (reference sequence). This CDR3 reads CASSPPGQRPIANTGELFF.

CDR3 sequence reads: CASSLDSYQPQHF. This chain joins TRBV14 and TRBJ1-5. This CDR3 region has 13 residues. Germline V CDR1 and CDR2: SGHDN, FVKESK.

V usage is TRBV14 and J usage is TRBJ2-5; TCRdb reports TRBD2, a call that lacks DNA to check it against. CDR1 is SGHDN, CDR2 FVKESK, per germline. The length of the CDR3 is 17 residues. CDR3 loop: CASSQGLAGASWETQYF.

V and J are TRBV19 and TRBJ2-2; TCRdb's D call of TRBD1 is untestable without DNA. The CDR3 length is 13 residues. The V gene's germline CDR1 is LNHDA and CDR2 SQIVND (reference sequence). The CDR3 region is CASTHRGSGELFF.

V is TRBV7-9 and J is TRBJ2-3; no DNA is available, so the TRBD2 call from TCRdb remains unchecked. From germline, CDR1 is SEHNR and CDR2 FQNEAQ (reference sequence). This CDR3 spans 14 amino acids. The CDR3 reads CATRRDLPTDTQYF.

The chain joins TRBV2 to TRBJ2-1; checking the TCRdb D call of TRBD1 is not possible without DNA. The CDR3 covers 18 residues. From germline, CDR1 is SNHLY and CDR2 FYNNEI. CDR3 sequence reads: CASSKSQAGGAFLNEQFF. The whole variable domain, remainder taken from reference TRBV2 and TRBJ2-1, is EPEVTQTPSHQVTQMGQEVILRCVPISNHLYFYWYRQILGQKVEFLVSFYNNEISEKSEIFDDQFSVERPDGSNFTLKIRSTKLEDSAMYFCASSKSQAGGAFLNEQFFGPGTRLTVL.

This rearrangement joins TRBV7-9 to TRBJ2-1; TCRdb's D call of TRBD2 is untestable without DNA. Germline V gives CDR1 SEHNR, CDR2 FQNEAQ (reference sequence). CDR3 length: 17 residues. The CDR3 spells CASSLVVASGAYNEQFF.

The chain carries TRBV11-2 and TRBJ2-1; lacking DNA, the TRBD2 call made by TCRdb goes unchecked. The length of the CDR3 is 14 residues. The germline V gene has CDR1 SGHAT and CDR2 FQNNGV. The CDR3: CASSRTSGRNEQFF.

V usage is TRBV5-1 and J usage is TRBJ2-1; checking the TCRdb D call of TRBD1 is not possible without DNA. Germline-derived CDR1 and CDR2 are SGHRS and YFSETQ. The CDR3 runs to 11 residues. The CDR3 protein is CASSTTGLQFF.

This chain joins TRBV10-3 and TRBJ2-1; TCRdb proposes TRBD2, but this gene call is untestable without DNA. The V gene's germline CDR1 is ENHRY and CDR2 SYGVKD. The CDR3 covers 15 residues. CDR3 residues: CASGLAGELYNEQFF.

This rearrangement joins TRBV5-6 to TRBJ1-5; there is no DNA to check the TCRdb D call of TRBD1. Germline CDR1 is SGHDT and CDR2 is YYEEEE. The CDR3 is 15 amino acids. CDR3 sequence reads: CASSFGTSSNQPQHF.

The chain carries TRBV12-3 or TRBV12-4 and TRBJ2-2; there is no DNA to check the TCRdb D call of TRBD1. The CDR3 has 15 residues. This chain's CDR3 is CASSLGTGNTGELFF.

The chain recombines TRBV5-1 with TRBJ2-5; the TCRdb call, TRBD2, lacks DNA for checking. CDR3 length equals 14 residues. From germline, CDR1 is SGHRS and CDR2 YFSETQ. CDR3 amino acids: CASSFGPAQETQYF.

The chain has TRBV15 and TRBJ2-1. CDR3 length equals 15 residues. Germline loops: CDR1 LNHNV, CDR2 YYDKDF (reference sequence). This chain's CDR3 is CATSRDRTSYNEQFF.